This T cell receptor (beta chain) is from a study of cytomegalovirus exposure and HLA in healthy donors. It was with 60 Vbeta and 13 Jbeta primers that the PCR ran. Only in-frame clones appear in the TCRdb table, and some are missing; sequencing was by immunoSEQ multiplex PCR. This table holds about 140,000 clones, approximately 80% found once. This clone was observed a handful of times. From germline, CDR1 is SQVTM and CDR2 ANQGSEA. J lost 3 bases, V lost 4 bases, and 9 bases had no gene match. The CDR3 spans 15 residues. Sequencing used PBMCs. The source is a man aged 50-59 years in good health and CMV-seronegative. The V gene is TRBV29-1, the J gene TRBJ2-7; TRBD1 aligns across 10 bases. The chain's CDR3 is CSVVRTGGTYYEQYF. The CDR3 nucleotides read TGCAGCGTTGTTAGGACAGGGGGAACCTACTACGAGCAGTACTTC.